What follows is one T cell receptor (beta chain) and its context. This clonotype turned up a few times. What antigen it recognizes has not been identified. The sample holds no much larger clone one base away, and base qualities are not on file. This entry is derived from a study of blood T cells in healthy people across ages (dated by TCRdb to 2014 to 2015). For the wider study: Template switching captured roughly one uniquely barcoded TCR beta cDNA molecule per two T cells in model experiments. The study measured age-related changes in TCR beta repertoire diversity using deep sequencing normalized with unique cDNA molecular identifiers. The donors were split into four age groups: young (average 16 years), middle-aged (about 40), aged (more than 60) and long-lived (about 82). Donors of different ages were randomly distributed across sequencing lanes to avoid experimental bias. For two donors (one aged 18 to 30 and one aged 80 or older), the study analyzed two additional independent replicas of 1 million unique cDNA reads from the same blood draw. The study at large found these results: As age increased, observed TCR beta diversity per million T cells dropped in a roughly linear way, and a significant reduction was already evident by age 40. A strong correlation was found between observed TCR beta diversity and the percentage of naive T cells measured by flow cytometry. Bulk unsorted PBMC profiling prevented conclusive comparison of naive and antigen-experienced compartments. Compared with the aged group, the long-lived group had more naive CD4+ T cells, fewer expanded clones and increased TCR diversity, a pattern suggesting age selection. The CMV infection status of donors was not known, potentially confounding age-related changes in expanded clonotypes. Total diversity estimates from one million sequenced T cells were considered lower bounds and underestimates.

The donors were some 39 Caucasian individuals from Russia, aged 6 to 90 years, who were systemically healthy. Each donor gave ten milliliters of peripheral blood, collected into EDTA-treated Vacutainer tubes. Ficoll-Paque density-gradient centrifugation was used to isolate PBMCs, with at least 7 million obtained per sample. Total RNA, at least 6 micrograms per sample, was extracted from PBMCs with Trizol reagent. For every donor, flow cytometry on a PBMC aliquot measured the percentage of naive CD45RAhigh/CD27high T cells. Preparation of the library involved 5' RACE. Instrument on record: Illumina HiSeq 2500. A second roughly 6 to 11 cycle PCR used a sample-barcoded 5' primer and a J-beta primer mix. A unique molecular identifier was introduced onto each TCR beta cDNA molecule by a template-switch 5' adaptor carrying 12 random nucleotides. At least 2.5 million CDR3-containing paired-end reads were obtained from each sample. The Mint cDNA synthesis kit, primed by a TRBC-specific oligonucleotide, was used to synthesize first-strand cDNA from all RNA. Following uracil-DNA glycosylase treatment, all cDNA underwent a first 18-cycle PCR with the universal primers M1SS and BC2_uni_R. The published analysis was carried out like this. For normalization, 1 million high-quality reads were randomly selected from each sample, with every read carrying a distinct molecular identifier. Reads with shared molecular identifiers were discarded instead of being binned into consensus sequences. MiTCR, run with a Q25 quality threshold and the strictest error-elimination algorithm, handled CDR3 identification, clonotype clustering and error correction. A nonparametric unseen species model using Euler transformation provided a lower-bound estimate of total TCR beta diversity. TCRdb redid the processing of the public reads, applying fastp at Q25 and MiXCR, and retained in-frame beta chains. Entries that share a CDR3 protein sequence are merged under the most common genes and DNA. The V and J calls follow TCRdb's processing rather than the paper's. The sample table contains hundreds of thousands of distinct CDR3 sequences; only one count was recorded for approximately 21% of them. Roughly 3.7% of the sample is held by the ten biggest clonotypes.

The CDR3 holds 15 amino acids from the cysteine to the phenylalanine. The entry retains the CDR3 DNA only, 45 bases that are in frame from base 1. For this chain, trimming is 0 bases at the V end and 8 bases at the J end, and the number of junction bases without a gene match is 4. As encoded in the germline V gene, CDR1 is SGDLS while CDR2 is YYNGEE. The TCR originated in a man between 65 and 85 years old in good health. Sequenced: blood. The rearrangement joined TRBV9 to TRBJ2-1, with TRBD2 matching 11 junction bases. The CDR3 protein sequence reads: CASSVAPLAGDEQFF. In nucleotide form, the sequence is TGTGCCAGCAGCGTAGCCCCACTAGCGGGAGATGAGCAGTTCTTC.